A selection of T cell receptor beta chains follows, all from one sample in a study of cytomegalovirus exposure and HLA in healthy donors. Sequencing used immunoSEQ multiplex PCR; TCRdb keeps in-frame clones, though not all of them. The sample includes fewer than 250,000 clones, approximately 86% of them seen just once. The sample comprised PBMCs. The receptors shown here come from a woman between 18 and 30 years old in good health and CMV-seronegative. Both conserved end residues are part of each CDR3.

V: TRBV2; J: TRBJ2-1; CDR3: CASGTGTGQFF
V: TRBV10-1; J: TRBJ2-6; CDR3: CASSDGTGGSGANVLTF
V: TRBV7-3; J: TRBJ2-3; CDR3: CASSSSGVSTDTQYF
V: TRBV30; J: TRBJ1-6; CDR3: CAWSVAGGVGSPLHF
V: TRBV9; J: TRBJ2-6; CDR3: CASSVVGAGAGANVLTF
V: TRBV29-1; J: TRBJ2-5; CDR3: CSVGQSQETQYF
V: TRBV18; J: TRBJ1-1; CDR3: CASSPPRGRMNTEAFF
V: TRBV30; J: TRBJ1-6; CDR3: CAWRERGFVVNSPLHF
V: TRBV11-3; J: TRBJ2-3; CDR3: CASSLGLAGGFRDTQYF
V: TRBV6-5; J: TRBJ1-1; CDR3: CASSYDRNTEAFF
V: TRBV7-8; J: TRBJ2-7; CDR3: CASSRPGQGVLDYEQYF
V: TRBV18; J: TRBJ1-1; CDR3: CASSIDGRGNTEAFF
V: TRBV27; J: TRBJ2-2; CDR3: CASSLYPSGGTNTGELFF
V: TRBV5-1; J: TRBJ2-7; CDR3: CASSLSGTGVYEQYF
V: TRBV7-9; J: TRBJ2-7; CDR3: CASSLGAGSYEQYF
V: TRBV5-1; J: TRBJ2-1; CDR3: CASSLEGAGYNEQFF
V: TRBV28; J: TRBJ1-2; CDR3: CASSLGQGRHGYTF
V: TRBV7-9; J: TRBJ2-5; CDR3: CASSLNGETQYF
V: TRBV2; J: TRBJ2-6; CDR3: CASSVTQLRANVLTF
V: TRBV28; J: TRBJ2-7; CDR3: CASMAGNYEQYF
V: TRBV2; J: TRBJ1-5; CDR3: CASRGELGQPQHF
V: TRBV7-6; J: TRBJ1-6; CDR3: CASSFQGAGSPLHF
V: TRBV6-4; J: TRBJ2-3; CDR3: CASSPGQDTDTQYF
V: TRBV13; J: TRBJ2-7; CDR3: CASSRKASGYNEQYF
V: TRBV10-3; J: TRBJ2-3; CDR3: CAISKNRERTDTQYF
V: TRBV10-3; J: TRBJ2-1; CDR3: CATLSGGAMNEQFF
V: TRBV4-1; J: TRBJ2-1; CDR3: CASSQVATSTEQFF
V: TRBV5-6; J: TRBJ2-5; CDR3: CASSFTLTGQETQYF
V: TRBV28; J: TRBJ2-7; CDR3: CASSYRYEQYF
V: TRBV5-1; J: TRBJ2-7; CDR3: CASRPGTSGRPEQYF
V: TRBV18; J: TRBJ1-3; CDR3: CASSSRSGNTIYF
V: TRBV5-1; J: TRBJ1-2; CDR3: CASSRERLPYGYTF
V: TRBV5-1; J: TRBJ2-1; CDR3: CASSSQANEQFF
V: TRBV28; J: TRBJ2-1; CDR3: CASSLRGGAQDEQFF
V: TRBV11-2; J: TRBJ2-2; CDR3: CASRWTENTGELFF
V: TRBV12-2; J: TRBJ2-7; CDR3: CASRPGRASYEQYF
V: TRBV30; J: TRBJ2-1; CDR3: CAWGGVPSYNEQFF
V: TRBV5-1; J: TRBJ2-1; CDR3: CASRLAGGYNEQFF
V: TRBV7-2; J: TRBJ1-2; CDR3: CASSFNAATLGGGYTF
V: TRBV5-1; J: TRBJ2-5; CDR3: CASSSAGGETQYF
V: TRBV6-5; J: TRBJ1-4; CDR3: CASSYSATANEKLFF
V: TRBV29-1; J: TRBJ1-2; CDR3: CSAGGTPKAYGYTF
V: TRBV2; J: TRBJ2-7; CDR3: CASSGQGSEQYF
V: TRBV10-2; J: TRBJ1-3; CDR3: CASSESGGNTIYF
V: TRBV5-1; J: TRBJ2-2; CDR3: CASSRQLRGAGELFF
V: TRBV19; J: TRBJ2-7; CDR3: CASSHGERIEQYF